Following are 30 T cell receptor beta chains from one sample sequenced in a study of T cells after yellow fever vaccination. TCRdb re-analysed the 5' RACE reads in MiXCR, keeping a single row per CDR3 protein. The sample has about 73,000 distinct CDR3 sequences, approximately 7.5% seen once; the top ten hold 41%. The starting material was CD8+ T cells sorted from PBMCs, obtained on the day of the yellow fever booster vaccination. The source is a man aged 25 to 40 who received the YFV17D yellow fever vaccine.

This clonotype showed up many times. The chain links TRBV14 to TRBJ2-5; D not certain. V was shortened by 2 bases and J by 2 bases, with 18 bases between the two germline ends. The V gene's germline CDR1 is SGHDN and CDR2 FVKESK. The CDR3 is 17 amino acids. The DNA for the CDR3 is TGTGCCAGCAGCCAATATCCTCAAGACACCATACAAGAGACCCAGTACTTC. It encodes CASSQYPQDTIQETQYF.

In its sample, this clonotype was seen many times. This rearrangement joins TRBV4-1 to TRBJ2-3; D perhaps matches TRBD2 (6 bases). The CDR3 totals 15 residues. Per germline, CDR1 MGHRA and CDR2 YSYEKL. V was clipped by 5 bases and J by 2 bases, with 14 bases between them. CDR3 in amino acids: CASSLRSSDTDTQYF. The CDR3 DNA reads as TGCGCCAGCAGCTTACGATCTAGCGACACAGATACGCAGTATTTT.

This clonotype occurred many times. V usage is TRBV29-1 and J usage is TRBJ2-7; D is unresolved. V gave up 4 bases and J gave up 0 bases, with 4 bases separating them. Germline CDR1 and CDR2: SQVTM and ANQGSEA. The CDR3 has 11 residues. The DNA for the CDR3 is TGCAGCGTTGGAACCTCCTACGAGCAGTACTTC. It specifies CSVGTSYEQYF.

This clonotype is judged large. The rearrangement joins TRBV12-3 or TRBV12-4 to TRBJ2-6; D not certain. This CDR3 is 12 amino acids long. V lost 6 bases, J lost 4 bases, and 4 bases lay in between. The CDR3 loop is CASRLGANVLTF. The CDR3 bases are TGTGCCAGCAGGTTGGGGGCCAACGTCCTGACTTTC.

The sample holds a few counts of this clonotype. The rearrangement uses TRBV7-8 and TRBJ2-1; D possibly corresponds to TRBD2 (6 bases). Germline V gives CDR1 SGHVS, CDR2 FQNEAQ. The CDR3 runs 15 residues. V was pared by 5 bases and J by 0 bases, with 11 bases between. The DNA of the CDR3 is TGTGCCAGCAGCATGCTGGAGGGCTCCTACAATGAGCAGTTCTTC. Its translation is CASSMLEGSYNEQFF.

Concerning this clonotype: No conserved phenylalanine or tryptophan is present at the end of the CDR3, so a read error is the likely explanation. The chain carries TRBV6-1 and TRBJ2-5; TRBD2 agrees at 8 bases. This CDR3 has 14 residues. From germline, CDR1 is MNHNS and CDR2 SASEGT. The J segment lost 5 bases and the V segment lost 10 bases, leaving 12 bases of the junction unmatched. The CDR3 is CATVHIAGGETQYL. The CDR3 region has the DNA TGTGCCACAGTCCACATCGCGGGGGGCGAGACCCAGTACCTC.

This clonotype came up a few times. The rearrangement uses TRBV7-8 and TRBJ2-1, with a weak D call TRBD1 (6 bases). Deletions cut 6 bases from V and 2 bases from J, with 14 bases between. The CDR3 runs 15 residues. The germline gives CDR1 SGHVS, CDR2 FQNEAQ. In DNA, the CDR3 is TGTGCCAGCAGAAAGGGGGATATGGCCTACAATGAGCAGTTCTTC. The encoded protein is CASRKGDMAYNEQFF.

This clonotype has more than one count but fewer than ten. This CDR3 is CAIWDVDGEKLFF. The CDR3 DNA sequence: TGTGCCATCTGGGACGTCGACGGTGAAAAACTGTTTTTT. This rearrangement joins TRBV25-1 to TRBJ1-4; D might be TRBD1 (5 bases). V dropped 10 bases and J dropped 7 bases, with 16 bases sitting between them. This CDR3 contains 13 residues. Germline assignment: CDR1 MGHDK and CDR2 SYGVNS.

The V and J genes are TRBV9 and TRBJ2-2; 10 positions agree with TRBD2. After removal of 6 bases from V and 3 bases from J, the junction contained 11 bases not matched to a gene. The CDR3 has 17 residues. Per the germline V gene, CDR1 is SGDLS and CDR2 is YYNGEE. CDR3 DNA sequence: TGTGCCAGCACCCGAGGATTAGCGGGAGGCTACACCGGGGAGCTGTTTTTT. Its translation: CASTRGLAGGYTGELFF.

This clonotype was detected a few times. The rearrangement uses TRBV7-6 and TRBJ2-1; 8 bases map to TRBD2. Germline lookup yields CDR1 SGHVS and CDR2 FNYEAQ. V shed 2 bases, J shed 7 bases, and the junction held 7 bases outside the gene matches. The CDR3 has 15 amino acids. The CDR3 spells CASSLFGTSRNEQFF. CDR3 coding DNA: TGTGCCAGCAGCTTATTCGGGACTAGTCGAAATGAGCAGTTCTTC.

This clonotype was recorded a few times. The chain uses TRBV7-8 and TRBJ2-1; D perhaps matches TRBD2 (5 bases). This CDR3 contains 12 residues. Per the germline V gene, CDR1 is SGHVS and CDR2 is FQNEAQ. The V end lost 10 bases, the J end lost 3 bases, and 10 bases lay between the germline ends. The CDR3, as DNA: TGTGCCACCCAGCGGAGCTACAATGAGCAGTTCTTC. Translating gives CATQRSYNEQFF.

The rearrangement links TRBV6-2 or TRBV6-3 to TRBJ2-5; no firm D call. The CDR3 is 10 amino acids. Looked up from germline, CDR1 is MNHEY and CDR2 is SVGEGT. Trimming shortened V by 6 bases and J by 2 bases, and 1 base separated the two germline ends. Here the CDR3 reads CASRQETQYF. CDR3 DNA: TGTGCCAGCAGGCAAGAGACCCAGTACTTC.

J is TRBJ2-5 and V is TRBV7-2; the match to TRBD2 covers 12 bases. The germline V gene encodes CDR1 SGHTA and CDR2 FQGNSA. This CDR3 comprises 16 residues. V was pared by 5 bases and J by 4 bases, with 8 bases of the junction left unmatched. The CDR3 DNA reads as TGTGCCAGCAGCCCACTGACTAGCGGGAGTAGAGAGACCCAGTACTTC. Residues: CASSPLTSGSRETQYF.

The V and J genes are TRBV5-1 and TRBJ2-5; D possibly corresponds to TRBD2 (7 bases). CDR1 and CDR2 (germline): SGHRS, YFSETQ. The ends were cut back, 0 bases at V and 11 bases at J, with 14 bases in the middle. The CDR3 extends over 13 amino acids. CDR3 nucleotide sequence: TGCGCCAGCAGCTTGGGGGGGCTAGCGGAGCAGTACTTC. Translation: CASSLGGLAEQYF.

This clonotype was detected only a few times. The V call is TRBV12-3 or TRBV12-4, the J call TRBJ1-1; no reliable D call. Trimming stripped 4 bases from V and 2 bases from J, with 5 bases between. The CDR3 extends over 12 amino acids. CDR3 region: CASSYRNTEAFF. The DNA of the CDR3 is TGTGCCAGCAGTTACAGAAACACTGAAGCTTTCTTT.

This chain uses TRBV29-1 with TRBJ2-7; 7 nucleotides align to TRBD1. J gave up 7 bases and V 4 bases, and 13 bases lay outside the gene matches. The CDR3 spans 14 residues. Per the germline V gene, CDR1 is SQVTM and CDR2 is ANQGSEA. The CDR3 coding sequence is TGCAGCGTTGTGGGACAGTCGGGGACGGGGGAGCAGTACTTC. Protein sequence: CSVVGQSGTGEQYF.

This clonotype was observed a handful of times. The gene calls are TRBV27 and TRBJ2-2; D is possibly TRBD2 (6 bases). This CDR3 comprises 18 residues. Germline values: CDR1 MNHEY, CDR2 SMNVEV (reference sequence). Trimming pared 3 bases from V and 4 bases from J, leaving 21 bases between. The CDR3 sequence is CASSLGERQRDFTGELFF. CDR3 in DNA: TGTGCCAGCAGTTTGGGGGAAAGACAAAGGGACTTCACCGGGGAGCTGTTTTTT.

The V gene is TRBV7-8, the J gene TRBJ2-4; possible D gene TRBD2, 6 bases. Germline V gives CDR1 SGHVS, CDR2 FQNEAQ. The CDR3 runs to 15 residues. Trimming left V 2 bases short and J 7 bases short, with 15 bases between. The CDR3 nucleotides are TGTGCCAGCAGCTTACGCGGGGCCAAGGGGAACATTCAGTACTTC. Protein sequence: CASSLRGAKGNIQYF.

The chain has TRBV6-2 or TRBV6-3 and TRBJ2-7, with D hard to call. CDR3 length: 12 residues. V lost 2 bases to trimming and J lost 7 bases, with 9 bases between them. CDR1 and CDR2 from the germline V gene are MNHEY and SVGEGT. The CDR3 DNA follows: TGTGCCAGCAGTTACGGCAGTGGGGAGCAGTACTTC. This encodes CASSYGSGEQYF.

This clonotype was detected ten times or more. The J gene is TRBJ2-2, the V gene TRBV7-9; 10 nucleotides match TRBD2. The V gene end was trimmed by 5 bases and the J gene end by 7 bases; junction bases not matched to a gene: 4. Germline-derived CDR1 and CDR2 are SEHNR and FQNEAQ (reference sequence). The CDR3 runs to 14 residues. This CDR3 is CASSPSGSLGELFF. As DNA, the CDR3 is TGTGCCAGCAGCCCTAGCGGGAGTCTCGGGGAGCTGTTTTTT.

The chain joins TRBV20-1 to TRBJ2-2; perhaps D is TRBD1 or TRBD2 (5 bases each). The CDR3 covers 15 residues. Germline V CDR1 and CDR2: DFQATT, SNEGSKA (reference sequence). Deletions cut 3 bases from V and 2 bases from J, with 13 bases between. The chain's CDR3 is CSARGWDVNTGELFF. CDR3 nucleotide sequence: TGCAGTGCTAGGGGATGGGACGTTAACACCGGGGAGCTGTTTTTT.

The CDR3 protein is CASSLTVTSNNEQFF. CDR3 DNA sequence: TGTGCCAGCAGCTTGACGGTAACTTCTAACAATGAGCAGTTCTTC. The chain uses TRBV5-4 and TRBJ2-1; D not certain. Per the germline V gene, CDR1 is SGHNT and CDR2 is YYREEE (reference sequence). Trimming stripped 1 base from V and 5 bases from J, with 13 bases between. The CDR3 sequence is 15 residues long.

This clonotype has a count of ten or more. The genes are TRBV4-3 and TRBJ1-3; weak D call: TRBD1 (5 bases). The ends were cut back, 2 bases at V and 2 bases at J, with 10 bases in the middle. CDR3 size: 15 residues. Germline CDR1 and CDR2: LGHNA and YSLEER. CDR3 in amino acids: CASSQTTATGNTIYF. The CDR3 DNA reads as TGCGCCAGCAGCCAAACGACAGCTACTGGAAACACCATATATTTT.

This clonotype was detected a few times. This chain uses TRBV6-5 with TRBJ2-1; tentatively, D is TRBD2 (6 bases). Germline CDR1 is MNHEY and CDR2 is SVGAGI. V shed 0 bases and J shed 7 bases, with 7 bases lying between them. The CDR3 consists of 13 residues. The CDR3 loop reads CASSYSEGNEQFF. DNA of the CDR3: TGTGCCAGCAGTTACTCGGAGGGTAATGAGCAGTTCTTC.

Many counts were recorded for this clonotype. The chain uses TRBV5-1 and TRBJ2-1; D uncertain. The germline V gene has CDR1 SGHRS and CDR2 YFSETQ. V was pared by 2 bases and J by 9 bases, with 9 bases between. The CDR3 totals 12 residues. The CDR3 sequence: CASSFGRLEQFF. CDR3 nucleotide sequence: TGCGCCAGCAGCTTCGGCAGGCTTGAGCAGTTCTTC. The full variable domain, in which reference TRBV5-1 and TRBJ2-1 provide the parts outside the CDR3, is KAGVTQTPRYLIKTRGQQVTLSCSPISGHRSVSWYQQTPGQGLQFLFEYFSETQRNKGNFPGRFSGRQFSNSRSEMNVSTLELGDSALYLCASSFGRLEQFFGPGTRLTVL.

This clonotype came up many times. The J gene is TRBJ2-7, the V gene TRBV20-1, with no clear D. V lost 0 bases and J lost 5, with 8 bases in between. The CDR3 has 12 amino acids. CDR1 is DFQATT, CDR2 SNEGSKA, per germline (reference sequence). This chain's CDR3 is CSARDLVNEQYF. The CDR3 nucleotides read TGCAGTGCTAGAGATCTAGTAAACGAGCAGTACTTC.

Ten or more counts support this clonotype. The gene calls are TRBV28 and TRBJ2-7; no firm D call. Germline lookup yields CDR1 MDHEN and CDR2 SYDVKM. V shed 3 bases and J shed 5 bases, with 8 bases lying between them. The CDR3 contains 12 residues. The CDR3 DNA follows: TGTGCCAGCAGTTTGCTTCGCCACGAGCAGTACTTC. Translating it yields CASSLLRHEQYF. The full variable domain, completed using reference TRBV28 and TRBJ2-7, is DVKVTQSSRYLVKRTGEKVFLECVQDMDHENMFWYRQDPGLGLRLIYFSYDVKMKEKGDIPEGYSVSREKKERFSLILESASTNQTSMYLCASSLLRHEQYFGPGTRLTVT.

Ten or more counts support this clonotype. The chain has TRBV11-3 and TRBJ2-3; D might be TRBD1 (6 bases). The germline V gene has CDR1 SGHNT and CDR2 YENEEA. V lost 5 bases and J lost 1, with 16 bases in between. CDR3 length equals 16 residues. CDR3 bases: TGTGCCAGCAGCACCAATACAGGGCTGGGCACAGATACGCAGTATTTT. Protein product: CASSTNTGLGTDTQYF.

CDR3 DNA sequence: TGTGCCAGCAGCTTAAAGGGGGCAGGGTACCCCTACAATGAGCAGTTCTTC. This translates into CASSLKGAGYPYNEQFF. The rearrangement joins TRBV7-9 to TRBJ2-1; 7 bases agree with TRBD1. CDR3 size: 17 residues. The junction had 9 bases not matched to a gene; V was cut back by 2 bases and J by 2 bases. Germline V CDR1 and CDR2: SEHNR, FQNEAQ (reference sequence). Full variable domain (missing parts from reference TRBV7-9 and TRBJ2-1): DTGVSQNPRHKITKRGQNVTFRCDPISEHNRLYWYRQTLGQGPEFLTYFQNEAQLEKSRLLSDRFSAERPKGSFSTLEIQRTEQGDSAMYLCASSLKGAGYPYNEQFFGPGTRLTVL.

This clonotype was counted between two and nine times. V gene TRBV7-9 combines with J gene TRBJ2-7; maybe TRBD1 (6 bases). The V end lost 2 bases, the J end lost 5 bases, and 13 bases lay between the germline ends. Germline CDR1 reads SEHNR; CDR2 reads FQNEAQ (reference sequence). The CDR3 extends over 14 amino acids. The CDR3: CASSLPGVSHEQYF. For the CDR3, the DNA is TGTGCCAGCAGCTTACCAGGGGTGAGCCACGAGCAGTACTTC.